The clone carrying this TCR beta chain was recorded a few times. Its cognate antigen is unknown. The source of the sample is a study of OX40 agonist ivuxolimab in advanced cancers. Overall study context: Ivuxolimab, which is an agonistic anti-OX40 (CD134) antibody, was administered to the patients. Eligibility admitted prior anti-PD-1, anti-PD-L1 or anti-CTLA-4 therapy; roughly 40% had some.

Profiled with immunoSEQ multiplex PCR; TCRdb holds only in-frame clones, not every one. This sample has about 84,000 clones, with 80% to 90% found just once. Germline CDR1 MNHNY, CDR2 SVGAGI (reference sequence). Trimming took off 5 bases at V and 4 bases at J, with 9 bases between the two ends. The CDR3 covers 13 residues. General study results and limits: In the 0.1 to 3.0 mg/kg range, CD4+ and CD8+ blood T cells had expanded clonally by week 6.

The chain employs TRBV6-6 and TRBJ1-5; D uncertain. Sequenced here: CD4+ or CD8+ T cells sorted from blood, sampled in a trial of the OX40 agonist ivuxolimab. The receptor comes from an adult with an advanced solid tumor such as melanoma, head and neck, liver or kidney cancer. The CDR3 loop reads CASSAGGNQPQHF. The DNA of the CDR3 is TGTGCCAGCAGTGCGGGAGGAAATCAGCCCCAGCATTTT.